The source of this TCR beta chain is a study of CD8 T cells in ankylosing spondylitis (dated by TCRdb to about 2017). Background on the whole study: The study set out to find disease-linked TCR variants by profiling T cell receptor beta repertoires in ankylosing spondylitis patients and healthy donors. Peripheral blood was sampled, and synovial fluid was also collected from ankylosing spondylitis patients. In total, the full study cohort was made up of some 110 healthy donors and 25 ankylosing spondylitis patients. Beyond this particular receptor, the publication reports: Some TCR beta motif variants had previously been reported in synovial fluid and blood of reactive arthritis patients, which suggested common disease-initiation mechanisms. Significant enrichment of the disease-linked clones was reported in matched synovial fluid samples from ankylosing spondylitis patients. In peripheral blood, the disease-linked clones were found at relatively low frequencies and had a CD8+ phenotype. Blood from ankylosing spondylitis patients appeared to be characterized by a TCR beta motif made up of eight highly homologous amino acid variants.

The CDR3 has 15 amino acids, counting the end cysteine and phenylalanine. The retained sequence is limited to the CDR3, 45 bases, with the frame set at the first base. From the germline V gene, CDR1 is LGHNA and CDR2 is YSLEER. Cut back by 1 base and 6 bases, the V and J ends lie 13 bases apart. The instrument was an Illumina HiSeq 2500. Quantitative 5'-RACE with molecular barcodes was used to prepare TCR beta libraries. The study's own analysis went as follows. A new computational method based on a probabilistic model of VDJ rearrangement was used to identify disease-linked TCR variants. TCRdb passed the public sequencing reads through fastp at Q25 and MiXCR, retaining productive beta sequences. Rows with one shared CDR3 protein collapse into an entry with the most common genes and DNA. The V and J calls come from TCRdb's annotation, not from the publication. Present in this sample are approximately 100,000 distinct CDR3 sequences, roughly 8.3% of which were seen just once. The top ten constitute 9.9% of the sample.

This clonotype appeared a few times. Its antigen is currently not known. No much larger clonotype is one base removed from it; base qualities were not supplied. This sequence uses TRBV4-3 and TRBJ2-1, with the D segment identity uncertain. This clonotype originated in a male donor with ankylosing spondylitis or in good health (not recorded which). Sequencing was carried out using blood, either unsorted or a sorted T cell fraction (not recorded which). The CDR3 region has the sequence CASSQGTAHSNEQFF. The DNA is TGCGCCAGCAGCCAAGGGACCGCACACAGCAATGAGCAGTTCTTC.